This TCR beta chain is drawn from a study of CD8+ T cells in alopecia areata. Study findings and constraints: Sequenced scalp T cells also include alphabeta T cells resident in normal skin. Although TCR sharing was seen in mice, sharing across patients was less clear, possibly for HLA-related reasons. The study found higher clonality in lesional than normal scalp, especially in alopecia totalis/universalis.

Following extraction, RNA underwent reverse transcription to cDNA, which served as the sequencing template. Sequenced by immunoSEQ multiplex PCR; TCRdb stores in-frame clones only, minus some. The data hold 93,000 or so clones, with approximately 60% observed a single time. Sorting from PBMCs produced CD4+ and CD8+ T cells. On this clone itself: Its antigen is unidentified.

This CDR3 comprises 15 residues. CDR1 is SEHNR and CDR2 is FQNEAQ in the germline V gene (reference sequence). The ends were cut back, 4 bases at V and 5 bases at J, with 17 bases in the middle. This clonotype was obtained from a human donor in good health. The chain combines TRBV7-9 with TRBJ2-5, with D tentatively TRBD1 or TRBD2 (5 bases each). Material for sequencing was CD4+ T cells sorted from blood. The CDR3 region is CASSSTGRRGETQYF. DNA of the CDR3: TGTGCCAGCAGCTCCACGGGACGGCGCGGGGAGACCCAGTACTTC.